These 15 T cell receptor beta chains came from one sample sequenced in a study of glioma-infiltrating T cells after dendritic cell vaccination. Sequencing used immunoSEQ multiplex PCR; TCRdb keeps in-frame clones, though not all of them. The table records around 21,000 clones, 75% to 85% of them present only once. Here the sequenced sample was blood, taken before dendritic cell vaccination. These receptors all stem from a human donor with glioblastoma.

This sequence joins TRBV21-1 and TRBJ1-1; whether TRBD1, the table's D call, matches the DNA was not checked. TRBV21-1 constitutes a pseudogene. CDR3 size: 16 residues. This CDR3 is CASSKGRRGWNTEAFF. The CDR3 nucleotides are TGTGCCAGCAGCAAAGGACGAAGGGGTTGGAACACTGAAGCTTTCTTT.

The DNA for the CDR3 is TGTGCCAGCAGTTTGGTAGTTAGCGGCTACGAGCAGTACTTC. It yields the protein CASSLVVSGYEQYF. The chain recombines TRBV28 with TRBJ2-7, with a weak D call TRBD2 (6 bases). CDR1 is MDHEN and CDR2 is SYDVKM in the germline V gene. This CDR3 comprises 14 residues. V lost 3 bases, J lost 3 bases, and 12 bases lay in between.

The chain carries TRBV9 and TRBJ2-3, with 8 bases aligning to TRBD2. This CDR3 spans 20 amino acids. From germline, CDR1 is SGDLS and CDR2 YYNGEE. V lost 0 bases to trimming and J lost 0 bases; unmatched junction nucleotides: 15. CDR3 sequence (DNA): TGTGCCAGCAGCGTAGGGACTAGCTCCAACCCCAGGGATAGCACAGATACGCAGTATTTT. Translated: CASSVGTSSNPRDSTDTQYF.

This chain links TRBV5-4 with TRBJ2-1, with a tentative D call TRBD2 (6 bases). Germline loops: CDR1 SGHNT, CDR2 YYREEE (reference sequence). V was trimmed by 4 bases and J by 7 bases, leaving 21 bases between them. The CDR3 runs 16 residues. The CDR3, as DNA: TGTGCCAGCAGCCATGGGGGGACTTTTACCTTAAATGAGCAGTTCTTC. Its protein is CASSHGGTFTLNEQFF.

This chain connects TRBV5-4 to TRBJ2-1; tentative D call: TRBD2 (6 bases). Germline V gives CDR1 SGHNT, CDR2 YYREEE (reference sequence). Trimming stripped 6 bases from V and 7 bases from J, with 20 bases between. This CDR3 is built from 15 residues. The CDR3 here is CASTPIRRVRNEQFF. DNA of the CDR3: TGTGCCAGCACCCCTATTCGGAGGGTTAGGAATGAGCAGTTCTTC.

CDR3 bases: TGTGCCAGCTCTTCTAAAGCGGGAGGCTCCTACAATGAGCAGTTCTTC. It translates to CASSSKAGGSYNEQFF. The chain combines TRBV6-4 with TRBJ2-1; 9 bases fit TRBD2. The junction had 8 bases not matched to a gene; V was cut back by 8 bases and J by 0 bases. Per the germline V gene, CDR1 is MRHNA and CDR2 is SNTAGT. This CDR3 is 16 amino acids long.

The genes are TRBV5-1 and TRBJ2-3, with 14 bases aligning to TRBD2. Trimming cost V 4 bases and J 3 bases; bases outside gene matches: 10. CDR1 is SGHRS, CDR2 YFSETQ, per germline. CDR3 length: 18 residues. The CDR3 here is CASSPPGLAGVGTDTQYF. The CDR3 DNA is TGCGCCAGCAGCCCACCGGGACTAGCGGGAGTTGGGACAGATACGCAGTATTTT.

The chain links TRBV27 to TRBJ1-1; D might be TRBD1 (5 bases). Germline values: CDR1 MNHEY, CDR2 SMNVEV (reference sequence). V lost 0 bases, J lost 2 bases, and 10 bases lay in between. The CDR3 sequence is 15 residues long. In DNA form, the CDR3 reads TGTGCCAGCAGTTTATCGCAGGGCCGAAACACTGAAGCTTTCTTT. Translation: CASSLSQGRNTEAFF.

In this sample, this clone turned up a few times. The chain links TRBV29-1 to TRBJ2-3; 9 positions agree with TRBD1. With 3 bases clipped from V and 4 bases from J, the junction kept 5 bases outside the gene matches. This CDR3 spans 14 amino acids. Germline V lookup: CDR1 SQVTM, CDR2 ANQGSEA. The CDR3 reads CSVEGGQGADTQYF. The CDR3 DNA sequence: TGCAGCGTTGAGGGGGGACAGGGCGCAGATACGCAGTATTTT.

This clone was counted between two and nine times. V is TRBV11-2 and J is TRBJ1-2; maybe TRBD1 (6 bases). The CDR3 consists of 15 residues. V was cut by 5 bases and J by 2 bases, with 15 bases left in between. CDR1 SGHAT and CDR2 FQNNGV come from the germline V gene. The CDR3 coding sequence is TGTGCCAGCAGCACCCGACAGGAGAGGAACTATGGCTACACCTTC. Translation gives CASSTRQERNYGYTF. The full variable domain, with the rest looked up from reference TRBV11-2 and TRBJ1-2, is EAGVAQSPRYKIIEKRQSVAFWCNPISGHATLYWYQQILGQGPKLLIQFQNNGVVDDSQLPKDRFSAERLKGVDSTLKIQPAKLEDSAVYLCASSTRQERNYGYTFGSGTRLTVV.

The chain joins TRBV19 to TRBJ1-2; no firm D call. Trimming pared 6 bases from V and 3 bases from J, leaving 11 bases between. The germline V gene has CDR1 LNHDA and CDR2 SQIVND (reference sequence). The CDR3 is made up of 13 amino acids. CDR3 bases: TGTGCCAGTAGCCTCGGGAGAGACTATGGCTACACCTTC. Translated: CASSLGRDYGYTF.

This chain connects TRBV6-4 to TRBJ2-3; TRBD2 matches 7 bases. The CDR3 sequence is 16 residues long. The V gene's germline CDR1 is MRHNA and CDR2 SNTAGT. J lost 4 bases, V lost 5 bases, and 12 bases had no gene match. This CDR3 reads CASSPSGQGGADTQYF. The DNA for the CDR3 is TGTGCCAGCAGTCCGTCCGGGCAGGGAGGGGCAGATACGCAGTATTTT.

The genes are TRBV7-8 and TRBJ2-2; D may be TRBD2 (7 bases). Looked up from germline, CDR1 is SGHVS and CDR2 is FQNEAQ. This CDR3 has 18 residues. Trimming shortened V by 6 bases and J by 1 base, and 21 bases separated the two germline ends. The CDR3 region has the DNA TGTGCCAGCAGTCCAATCGGGGGGCTGATTTTGAACACCGGGGAGCTGTTTTTT. This codes for CASSPIGGLILNTGELFF.

V gene TRBV19 combines with J gene TRBJ2-3; 7 bases align to TRBD2. The CDR3 loop spans 16 amino acids. The V gene's germline CDR1 is LNHDA and CDR2 SQIVND (reference sequence). V trimming: 7 bases; J trimming: 1 base; junction bases outside the gene matches: 11. In DNA, the CDR3 is TGTGCCAGTACCCTCGGAGCGGGGAAGGGCACAGATACGCAGTATTTT. Translation gives CASTLGAGKGTDTQYF.

This rearrangement joins TRBV27 to TRBJ1-1; D unresolved. There are 13 residues in the CDR3. Germline V gene lookup returns CDR1 MNHEY and CDR2 SMNVEV (reference sequence). Trimming removed 5 bases at V and 2 bases at J, with 9 bases between. The CDR3 DNA reads TGTGCCAGCAGTCCACGGTCTAACACTGAAGCTTTCTTT. Translating gives CASSPRSNTEAFF.